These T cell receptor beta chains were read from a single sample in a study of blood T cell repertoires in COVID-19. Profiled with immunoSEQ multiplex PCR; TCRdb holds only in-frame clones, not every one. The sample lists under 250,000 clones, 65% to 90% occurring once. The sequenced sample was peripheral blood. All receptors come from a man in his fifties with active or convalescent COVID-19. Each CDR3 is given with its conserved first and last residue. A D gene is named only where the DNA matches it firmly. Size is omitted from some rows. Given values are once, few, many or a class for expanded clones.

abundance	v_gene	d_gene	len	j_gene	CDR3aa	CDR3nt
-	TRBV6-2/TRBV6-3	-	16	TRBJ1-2	CASSLDTGSGDYGYTF	TGTGCCAGCAGCTTAGATACAGGGTCCGGCGACTATGGCTACACCTTC
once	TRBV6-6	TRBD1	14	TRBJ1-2	CASRAEGGGMGYTF	TGTGCCAGCAGGGCCGAAGGGGGCGGCATGGGCTACACCTTC
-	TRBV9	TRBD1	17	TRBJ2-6	CASSRRTGSSGANVLTF	TGTGCCAGCAGCAGACGGACAGGGAGCTCTGGGGCCAACGTCCTGACTTTC
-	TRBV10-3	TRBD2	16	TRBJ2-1	CAISESASGALWRQFF	TGTGCCATCAGTGAGTCGGCTAGCGGGGCCCTGTGGAGGCAGTTCTTC
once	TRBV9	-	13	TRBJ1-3	CASSAFFGNTIYF	TGTGCCAGCAGCGCGTTCTTTGGAAACACCATATATTTT
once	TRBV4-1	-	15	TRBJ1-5	CASSQEWGRNQPQHF	TGCGCCAGCAGCCAAGAATGGGGCCGCAATCAGCCCCAGCATTTT
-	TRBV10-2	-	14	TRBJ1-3	CASSEAGSGNTIYF	TGCGCCAGCAGTGAAGCGGGTTCTGGAAACACCATATATTTT
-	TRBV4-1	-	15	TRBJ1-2	CASSQVTQTYYGYTF	TGCGCCAGCAGCCAGGTGACACAGACCTACTATGGCTACACCTTC
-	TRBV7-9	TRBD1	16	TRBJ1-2	CASSEDRGRPGHGYTF	TGTGCCAGCAGCGAGGACAGGGGGCGGCCTGGCCATGGCTACACCTTC
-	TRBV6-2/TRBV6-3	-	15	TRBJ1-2	CASSRAQGGSYGYTF	TGTGCCAGCAGCCGGGCCCAGGGAGGCAGCTATGGCTACACCTTC
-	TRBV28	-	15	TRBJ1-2	CASRRPEGGFYGYTF	TGTGCCAGCAGGAGGCCCGAGGGGGGGTTCTATGGCTACACCTTC
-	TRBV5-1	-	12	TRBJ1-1	CASKEPGSEAFF	TGCGCCAGCAAGGAACCGGGGTCTGAAGCTTTCTTT
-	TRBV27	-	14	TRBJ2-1	CASKSPGLYNEQFF	TGTGCCAGCAAATCCCCTGGCCTCTACAATGAGCAGTTCTTC
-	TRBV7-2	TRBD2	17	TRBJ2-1	CASSATSGGSSYNEQFF	TGTGCCAGCAGCGCAACTAGCGGGGGGTCCTCCTACAATGAGCAGTTCTTC
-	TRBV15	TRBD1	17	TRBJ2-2	CATSQTTGAPDTGELFF	TGTGCCACCAGCCAAACCACAGGGGCGCCGGACACCGGGGAGCTGTTTTTT
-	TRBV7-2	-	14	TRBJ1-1	CASSSPPHRVEAFF	TGTGCCAGCAGCTCTCCCCCCCACAGGGTTGAAGCTTTCTTT
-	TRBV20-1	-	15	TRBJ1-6	CSASHPQGRNSPLHF	TGCAGTGCCAGTCATCCACAGGGACGTAATTCACCCCTCCACTTT
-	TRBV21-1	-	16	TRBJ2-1	CASSSILAGGYNEQFF	TGTGCCAGCAGCAGCATCCTAGCGGGAGGGTACAATGAGCAGTTCTTC
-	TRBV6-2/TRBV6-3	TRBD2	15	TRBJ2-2	CASSLAGANTGELFF	TGTGCCAGCAGTTTAGCGGGAGCGAACACCGGGGAGCTGTTTTTT
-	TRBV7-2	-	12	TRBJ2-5	CASSLVRETQYF	TGTGCCAGCAGCTTAGTCCGAGAGACCCAGTACTTC
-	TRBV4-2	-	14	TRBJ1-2	CASSQDAAIYGYTF	TGTGCCAGCAGCCAAGATGCAGCGATCTATGGCTACACCTTC
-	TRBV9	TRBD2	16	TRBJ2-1	CASSVVSGGHYNEQFF	TGTGCCAGCAGCGTAGTGAGCGGGGGGCACTACAATGAGCAGTTCTTC
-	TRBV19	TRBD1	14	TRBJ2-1	CASETGTDYNEQFF	TGTGCCAGTGAGACCGGGACAGACTACAATGAGCAGTTCTTC
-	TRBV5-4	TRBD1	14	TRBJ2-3	CASSFTGGPDTQYF	TGTGCCAGCAGCTTCACAGGGGGCCCAGATACGCAGTATTTT
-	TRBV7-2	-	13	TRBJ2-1	CASSLGLFNEQFF	TGTGCCAGCAGCTTAGGTCTCTTCAATGAGCAGTTCTTC
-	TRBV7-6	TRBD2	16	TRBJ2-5	CASTLAGGLEGETQYF	TGTGCCAGCACACTAGCGGGAGGGCTGGAGGGAGAGACCCAGTACTTC